The entry below gives a single T cell receptor (beta chain) sequence along with its context. These data come from a study of blood T cell repertoires in COVID-19. In the study overall: Italy, Spain and the United States were the sources of the convalescent and acute COVID-19 samples. In each case, the material was cDNA or gDNA derived from T cells, B-cell-depleted T cells, or PBMCs.

There are 16 residues in the CDR3. V was clipped by 6 bases and J by 9 bases; unmatched bases: 15. The germline V gene encodes CDR1 SNHLY and CDR2 FYNNEI. Original methodology: By means of reference gene primer amplification, nucleated cell counts were estimated. TCRdb's table, derived via immunoSEQ multiplex PCR, lists solely in-frame clones and lacks some. V and J calls and clone size come straight from that table; D and trimming were deduced from the DNA. The sample lists 150,000 to 200,000 clones, roughly nine tenths seen once, with under 2% in the top ten. The gene calls are TRBV2 and TRBJ1-4; 8 nucleotides align to TRBD1. The sequence was obtained from a man younger than 35 who had recovered from COVID-19. Specimen: peripheral blood. CDR3 sequence reads: CASSARDRFGWQKLFF. The CDR3 nucleotides read TGTGCCAGCAGCGCCCGGGACAGGTTTGGGTGGCAAAAACTGTTTTTT. The full variable domain, rest sourced from reference TRBV2 and TRBJ1-4, is EPEVTQTPSHQVTQMGQEVILRCVPISNHLYFYWYRQILGQKVEFLVSFYNNEISEKSEIFDDQFSVERPDGSNFTLKIRSTKLEDSAMYFCASSARDRFGWQKLFFGSGTQLSVL.